The 11 T cell receptor beta chains listed next were all sequenced from one sample in a study of T-cell reconstitution after alpha-beta-depleted transplantation in children. Unique molecular identifiers were built into the TCRbeta library. TCRdb analysed the PCR reads with MiXCR anew, one entry per CDR3 protein. The table has about 500,000 distinct CDR3 sequences, about 31% seen once. This specimen was PBMCs from the stem cell graft donor, taken from the stem cell graft. These TCRs come from a human donor who donated a stem cell graft to a child with aplastic anemia.

This clonotype was counted between two and nine times. The rearrangement uses TRBV6-5 and TRBJ2-1; D is ambiguous. Trimming removed 2 bases at V and 5 bases at J, with 25 bases between. The CDR3 runs 19 residues. Germline-derived CDR1 and CDR2 are MNHEY and SVGAGI. CDR3 protein: CASSYPAASSRLENNEQFF. In nucleotides, the CDR3 is TGTGCCAGCAGTTACCCGGCTGCTTCTTCGAGACTTGAGAACAATGAGCAGTTCTTC.

This clonotype occurred a few times. V and J are TRBV10-1 and TRBJ1-1; the D is unclear. The germline CDR1 and CDR2 sequences are WNHNN and SYGVQD (reference sequence). The length of the CDR3 is 13 residues. V was cut by 2 bases and J by 6 bases, with 10 bases left in between. The CDR3 region is CASSEDGSPEAFF. CDR3 sequence (DNA): TGCGCCAGCAGTGAGGACGGCAGCCCTGAAGCTTTCTTT.

The rearrangement uses TRBV7-8 and TRBJ2-7, with D tentatively TRBD2 (5 bases). The CDR3 is 14 residues long. The germline CDR1 and CDR2 sequences are SGHVS and FQNEAQ. The V gene lost 3 bases and the J gene lost 3 bases, with 12 bases spanning the gap. The CDR3 region has the DNA TGTGCCAGCAGCTTTCAAGCGGAGCTCTACGAGCAGTACGTC. Amino acids: CASSFQAELYEQYV.

In its sample, this clonotype was seen a few times. The genes are TRBV6-5 and TRBJ2-2, with D unresolved. Germline-derived CDR1 and CDR2 are MNHEY and SVGAGI. CDR3 length equals 14 residues. Trimming took 6 bases from V and 5 from J, leaving 13 bases between them. In DNA, the CDR3 is TGTGCCAGCAGGCTGACTGATTCTACCGGGGAGCTGTTTTTT. Its protein is CASRLTDSTGELFF.

This clonotype has more than one count but fewer than ten. The chain uses TRBV20-1 and TRBJ2-5; TRBD2 is a possible D gene (6 bases). This CDR3 is built from 15 residues. CDR1 is DFQATT, CDR2 SNEGSKA, per germline (reference sequence). Between the trimmed V and J ends, which lost 7 bases and 4 bases, there was a span of 22 bases. The chain's CDR3 is CSVKRRGVVLETQYF. CDR3 sequence (DNA): TGCAGTGTTAAGAGGAGGGGTGTTGTGTTAGAGACCCAGTACTTC.

The rearrangement joins TRBV20-1 to TRBJ1-2; D might be TRBD1 (6 bases). This CDR3 region has 13 residues. The germline CDR1 and CDR2 sequences are DFQATT and SNEGSKA (reference sequence). V shed 2 bases and J shed 8 bases, with 15 bases lying between them. This CDR3 reads CSARSGAALGYTF. The DNA of the CDR3 is TGCAGTGCTAGATCAGGGGCCGCTTTAGGCTACACCTTC.

CDR3 residues: CSVEDGQGGGEQYF. CDR3 sequence (DNA): TGCAGCGTTGAGGATGGACAGGGAGGGGGCGAGCAGTACTTC. This chain links TRBV29-1 with TRBJ2-7; D possibly corresponds to TRBD1 (8 bases). Trimming removed 3 bases from V and 6 bases from J, with 18 bases in between. CDR3 length: 14 amino acids. Per the germline V gene, CDR1 is SQVTM and CDR2 is ANQGSEA.

This rearrangement joins TRBV10-3 to TRBJ1-2; no definite D call. CDR3 size: 16 residues. The V gene lost 0 bases and the J gene lost 0 bases, with 11 bases spanning the gap. Germline V gene lookup returns CDR1 ENHRY and CDR2 SYGVKD. The CDR3 nucleotides are TGTGCCATCAGTGAGTCCGTGGAGGGTGCTAACTATGGCTACACCTTC. This translates into CAISESVEGANYGYTF.

In this sample, this clonotype turned up many times. The chain employs TRBV24-1 and TRBJ2-5; D tentatively fits TRBD1 or TRBD2 (5 bases each). Germline lookup yields CDR1 KGHDR and CDR2 SFDVKD. The CDR3 loop spans 14 amino acids. V was clipped by 2 bases and J by 5 bases, with 11 bases between them. The CDR3, as DNA: TGTGCCACCAGTGATTGGGACCGCACGGAGACCCAGTACTTC. It translates to CATSDWDRTETQYF.

This clonotype appeared a few times. V is TRBV5-6 and J is TRBJ2-5; 14 bases line up with TRBD2. Germline V gene sequence: CDR1 SGHDT, CDR2 YYEEEE. This CDR3 spans 20 amino acids. With 5 bases clipped from V and 5 bases from J, the junction kept 20 bases outside the gene matches. Here the CDR3 DNA reads TGTGCCAGCAGTACGCGCCGGATGTTAGGGGGACTAGCGGGAGTCGAGACCCAGTACTTC. This encodes CASSTRRMLGGLAGVETQYF.

V is TRBV10-3 and J is TRBJ2-3, with TRBD2 matching over 8 bases. Germline V gene lookup returns CDR1 ENHRY and CDR2 SYGVKD. Unmatched junction bases numbered 15, after V lost 3 bases and J lost 7 bases. The CDR3 loop spans 17 amino acids. CDR3 sequence reads: CAISDSDGTSSLYTQYF. Written as DNA, the CDR3 is TGTGCCATCAGTGACTCTGACGGGACTAGTAGTTTGTATACGCAGTATTTT.